This section outlines one TCR beta chain sequence together with its context. Its target is not known. TCRdb keeps only in-frame clones here, not all; method: immunoSEQ multiplex PCR. This table has around 40,000 clones, 70% to 90% appearing once. This record comes from a study of radiotherapy plus CTLA-4 blockade in lung cancer. The overall study: Among all patients, around 19% showed objective responses, while approximately 30% had disease control.

Points from the study as a whole: Tumor-derived TCR clones expanded in blood after radiotherapy plus ipilimumab.

Trimming pared 4 bases from V and 2 bases from J, leaving 11 bases between. From germline, CDR1 is SGHVS and CDR2 FNYEAQ. This CDR3 spans 14 amino acids. Focal radiation was given together with CTLA-4 blockade (ipilimumab) to patients with chemo-refractory metastatic non-small-cell lung cancer. The chain couples TRBV7-6 to TRBJ1-1; weak D call: TRBD1 (6 bases). The receptor was isolated from a human donor with non-small cell lung cancer whose response to radiotherapy plus ipilimumab could not be evaluated. Here the sequenced sample was peripheral blood, taken from a patient treated with radiotherapy plus ipilimumab. CDR3 bases: TGTGCCAGCAGCTACAGGGACGCCAACACTGAAGCTTTCTTT. This gives the protein CASSYRDANTEAFF. The full variable domain, in which reference TRBV7-6 and TRBJ1-1 provide the parts outside the CDR3, is GAGVSQSPRYKVTKRGQDVALRCDPISGHVSLYWYRQALGQGPEFLTYFNYEAQQDKSGLPNDRFSAERPEGSISTLTIQRTEQRDSAMYRCASSYRDANTEAFFGQGTRLTVV.